A single sample is the source of the 18 T cell receptor beta chains below, sequenced in a study of T cells in localized non-small cell lung cancer. TCRdb's table, derived via immunoSEQ multiplex PCR, lists solely in-frame clones and lacks some. The repertoire has roughly 84,000 clones, 88% of them found once; the top ten carry about 20%. The source material was peripheral blood, sampled before any cancer treatment. These receptors were taken from a woman aged 40-69 years with stage I squamous cell lung carcinoma.

The chain employs TRBV7-8 and TRBJ1-6, with D tentatively TRBD1 (6 bases). Trimming removed 5 bases at V and 0 bases at J, with 11 bases between. Germline V gene data show CDR1 as SGHVS and CDR2 as FQNEAQ. The CDR3 spans 16 residues. CDR3 region: CASSRQDISYNSPLHF. In DNA form, the CDR3 reads TGTGCCAGCAGCCGACAGGATATCTCCTATAATTCACCCCTCCACTTT.

Comments on this clone: This sample also contains other DNA sequences that code for the same CDR3. The V gene is TRBV5-4, the J gene TRBJ1-1; weak D call: TRBD1 (5 bases). Germline V lookup: CDR1 SGHNT, CDR2 YYREEE (reference sequence). The CDR3 totals 14 residues. V lost 5 bases, J lost 3 bases, and 14 bases lay in between. CDR3 nucleotides: TGTGCCAGCAGTATCAAGGGGCGGGACACTGAAGCTTTCTTT. Its translation: CASSIKGRDTEAFF.

The chain recombines TRBV5-6 with TRBJ2-1, with D uncertain. The CDR3 is 16 residues long. Trimming removed 2 bases from V and 0 bases from J, with 12 bases in between. From germline, CDR1 is SGHDT and CDR2 YYEEEE. The CDR3 DNA reads as TGTGCCAGCAGCTTAATTGGGATTAGCTCCTACAATGAGCAGTTCTTC. This sequence encodes CASSLIGISSYNEQFF.

V and J are TRBV28 and TRBJ1-6; D unclear. The CDR3 consists of 17 residues. V was clipped by 6 bases and J by 0 bases, with 15 bases between them. The germline V gene encodes CDR1 MDHEN and CDR2 SYDVKM. As DNA, the CDR3 is TGTGCCAGCAGGTCGTTGAGGGAGAGCTCCTATAATTCACCCCTCCACTTT. Its translation: CASRSLRESSYNSPLHF.

The chain employs TRBV5-6 and TRBJ1-2; TRBD1 is a possible D gene (6 bases). The V end lost 4 bases, the J end lost 2 bases, and 18 bases lay between the germline ends. From germline, CDR1 is SGHDT and CDR2 YYEEEE. The CDR3 loop spans 16 amino acids. This CDR3 is CASSPQGLGTNYGYTF. The CDR3 nucleotides are TGTGCCAGCAGCCCGCAGGGTTTGGGGACAAACTATGGCTACACCTTC.

In DNA form, the CDR3 reads TGTGCCAGCAGCGCAGACAGAGTCCCGGGAAACACCATATATTTT. This codes for CASSADRVPGNTIYF. The V call is TRBV7-8, the J call TRBJ1-3; D is perhaps TRBD1 (5 bases). Germline V CDR1 and CDR2: SGHVS, FQNEAQ. V was trimmed by 5 bases and J by 4 bases, leaving 15 bases between them. The CDR3 is made up of 15 amino acids.

V and J are TRBV7-3 and TRBJ2-1; 9 positions match TRBD2. Trimming cost V 1 base and J 9 bases; bases outside gene matches: 13. CDR1 is SGHTA, CDR2 FQGTGA, per germline. The CDR3 runs 17 residues. The CDR3 coding sequence is TGTGCCAGCAGCTTAAGTCCAGCGGGGGGCTCCGAGGGTGAGCAGTTCTTC. It is translated as CASSLSPAGGSEGEQFF.

This chain uses TRBV2 with TRBJ1-2; the match to TRBD1 covers 7 bases. The germline CDR1 and CDR2 sequences are SNHLY and FYNNEI. The CDR3 extends over 15 amino acids. Trimming removed 4 bases from V and 3 bases from J; junction bases left unmatched: 8. The CDR3: CASSGTDRPDYGYTF. Written as DNA, the CDR3 is TGTGCCAGCAGTGGGACGGACAGGCCTGACTATGGCTACACCTTC. Full variable domain (missing parts from reference TRBV2 and TRBJ1-2): EPEVTQTPSHQVTQMGQEVILRCVPISNHLYFYWYRQILGQKVEFLVSFYNNEISEKSEIFDDQFSVERPDGSNFTLKIRSTKLEDSAMYFCASSGTDRPDYGYTFGSGTRLTVV.

J is TRBJ1-3 and V is TRBV7-2, with D possibly matching TRBD1 (5 bases). The length of the CDR3 is 15 residues. Germline CDR1 and CDR2: SGHTA and FQGNSA. V shed 1 base and J shed 4 bases, with 11 bases lying between them. The CDR3 here is CASSLGGTQGNTIYF. DNA for the CDR3: TGTGCCAGCAGCTTAGGCGGGACGCAGGGAAACACCATATATTTT.

The chain is built from TRBV7-2 and TRBJ1-3, with D perhaps matching TRBD1 (6 bases). Trimming removed 6 bases at V and 0 bases at J, with 15 bases between. CDR1 is SGHTA, CDR2 FQGNSA, per germline. The CDR3 spans 16 residues. Here the CDR3 reads CASSPWTASSGNTIYF. CDR3 nucleotides: TGTGCCAGCAGTCCCTGGACAGCCAGCTCTGGAAACACCATATATTTT.

The V gene is TRBV29-1, the J gene TRBJ1-2, with D tentatively TRBD1 (5 bases). The CDR3 spans 12 residues. V gave up 6 bases and J gave up 4 bases, with 12 bases separating them. CDR1 is SQVTM, CDR2 ANQGSEA, per germline. As DNA, the CDR3 is TGCAGCGTCGCAAGGGGCGGCTATGGCTACACCTTC. Its translation is CSVARGGYGYTF.

The chain recombines TRBV7-2 with TRBJ2-3; D is uncertain. Trimming left V 0 bases short and J 2 bases short, with 9 bases between. The CDR3 runs to 15 residues. Germline V CDR1 and CDR2: SGHTA, FQGNSA. CDR3 coding DNA: TGTGCCAGCAGCTTAGCCTCGGTCCTCACAGATACGCAGTATTTT. This translates into CASSLASVLTDTQYF.

J is TRBJ2-3 and V is TRBV5-1, with D perhaps matching TRBD1 (6 bases). This CDR3 region has 15 residues. Germline lookup yields CDR1 SGHRS and CDR2 YFSETQ. V gave up 0 bases and J gave up 2 bases, with 10 bases separating them. The CDR3 loop reads CASSLVGDNTDTQYF. In nucleotides, the CDR3 is TGCGCCAGCAGCTTGGTTGGGGACAACACAGATACGCAGTATTTT.

The rearrangement joins TRBV18 to TRBJ2-5, with 9 bases identical to TRBD1. CDR1 and CDR2 (germline): KGHSH, LQKENI. With 2 bases clipped from V and 2 bases from J, the junction kept 6 bases outside the gene matches. This CDR3 comprises 16 residues. CDR3 bases: TGTGCCAGCTCACCAGGGGACAGGGCTTTTCAAGAGACCCAGTACTTC. Amino acid sequence: CASSPGDRAFQETQYF.

This chain uses TRBV29-1 with TRBJ2-7, with 10 bases lining up with TRBD1. The germline V gene encodes CDR1 SQVTM and CDR2 ANQGSEA. V lost 4 bases, J lost 0 bases, and 3 bases stayed unmatched. The CDR3 consists of 14 residues. The CDR3 bases are TGCAGCGTTGTGGGACAGGGGAGCTCCTACGAGCAGTACTTC. It yields the protein CSVVGQGSSYEQYF.

The chain carries TRBV15 and TRBJ1-5; tentative D call: TRBD1 (5 bases). The germline V gene encodes CDR1 LNHNV and CDR2 YYDKDF (reference sequence). With 5 bases removed from V and 5 bases from J, the gap between germline ends came to 13 bases. This CDR3 comprises 14 residues. The CDR3 loop reads CATSARTWDQPQHF. The DNA of the CDR3 is TGTGCCACCAGCGCAAGGACATGGGATCAGCCCCAGCATTTT. Based on the CDR3 plus reference TRBV15 and TRBJ1-5, the full variable domain is DAMVIQNPRYQVTQFGKPVTLSCSQTLNHNVMYWYQQKSSQAPKLLFHYYDKDFNNEADTPDNFQSRRPNTSFCFLDIRSPGLGDTAMYLCATSARTWDQPQHFGDGTRLSIL.

The chain combines TRBV29-1 with TRBJ1-1; TRBD1 matches at 10 bases. CDR1 is SQVTM, CDR2 ANQGSEA, per germline. Trimming removed 6 bases from V and 6 bases from J; junction bases left unmatched: 7. The CDR3 length is 13 residues. The CDR3 bases are TGCAGCGTGGGGGGACAGGGGTCGCCTGAAGCTTTCTTT. Protein sequence: CSVGGQGSPEAFF.

This chain links TRBV19 with TRBJ2-7; 7 bases line up with TRBD1. V lost 5 bases, J lost 4 bases, and 11 bases stayed unmatched. The V gene's germline CDR1 is LNHDA and CDR2 SQIVND (reference sequence). This CDR3 has 15 residues. In DNA form, the CDR3 reads TGTGCCAGTAGTGCCACCGGGACAGCCCTGTACGAGCAGTACTTC. The encoded protein is CASSATGTALYEQYF.